The 16 T cell receptor beta chains given below trace back to one sample, sequenced in a study of shared clonotypes between healthy human individuals. Repertoires were generated with immunoSEQ multiplex PCR, while TCRdb's copy carries only in-frame clones and drops some. The sample carries some 2,500,000 clones, under 95% recorded once. The specimen was naive CD4+ T cells from PBMCs. Subset meaning: CD45RA+ positively selected. Receptors originate from a young man in good health. Some clones in this sample may be carry-over from other donors' samples.

V is TRBV18 and J is TRBJ1-1, with 8 bases lining up with TRBD1. The CDR3 sequence is 14 residues long. The V gene end was trimmed by 4 bases and the J gene end by 4 bases; junction bases not matched to a gene: 5. The germline V gene encodes CDR1 KGHSH and CDR2 LQKENI. Here the CDR3 reads CASSRRDRPTEAFF. The CDR3, as DNA: TGTGCCAGCTCACGTCGGGACAGGCCCACTGAAGCTTTCTTT. Variable domain in full (rest from reference TRBV18 and TRBJ1-1): NAGVMQNPRHLVRRRGQEARLRCSPMKGHSHVYWYRQLPEEGLKFMVYLQKENIIDESGMPKERFSAEFPKEGPSILRIQQVVRGDSAAYFCASSRRDRPTEAFFGQGTRLTVV.

A few counts support this clone. The V call is TRBV4-1, the J call TRBJ1-4; D is ambiguous. Per germline, CDR1 MGHRA and CDR2 YSYEKL. The CDR3 loop spans 14 amino acids. Trimming shortened V by 10 bases and J by 0 bases, and 12 bases separated the two germline ends. The CDR3 DNA reads TGCGCCACTTCTCTTACTGCAACTAATGAAAAACTGTTTTTT. Its protein is CATSLTATNEKLFF.

The chain is built from TRBV20-1 and TRBJ2-4; no definite D call. Germline CDR1 DFQATT, CDR2 SNEGSKA (reference sequence). The CDR3 runs to 11 residues. V was cut by 8 bases and J by 0 bases, with 5 bases left in between. The CDR3: CSSPAKNIQYF. The CDR3 region has the DNA TGCAGTTCCCCAGCCAAAAACATTCAGTACTTC.

Comment on this clone: Distinct nucleotide sequences in the sample also encode this CDR3. V and J are TRBV28 and TRBJ2-3; TRBD2 aligns across 7 bases. Germline values: CDR1 MDHEN, CDR2 SYDVKM. CDR3 size: 15 residues. V was clipped by 3 bases and J by 1 base; unmatched bases: 4. CDR3 bases: TGTGCCAGCAGTTTGGGGGGGATAGGCACAGATACGCAGTATTTT. Its protein product is CASSLGGIGTDTQYF.

The chain employs TRBV9 and TRBJ2-4, with a tentative D call TRBD2 (6 bases). The CDR3 covers 16 residues. Germline CDR1 reads SGDLS; CDR2 reads YYNGEE. V lost 0 bases, J lost 5 bases, and 15 bases lay in between. Here the CDR3 reads CASSVEVGGGENIQYF. Here the CDR3 DNA reads TGTGCCAGCAGCGTAGAGGTGGGAGGCGGCGAAAACATTCAGTACTTC.

V is TRBV28 and J is TRBJ2-1; 10 bases align to TRBD2. The CDR3 sequence is 16 residues long. Germline V CDR1 and CDR2: MDHEN, SYDVKM. After removal of 4 bases from V and 6 bases from J, the junction contained 9 bases not matched to a gene. The CDR3, as DNA: TGTGCCAGCAGTTCTCCTCGGACTAGCGGAACCAATGAGCAGTTCTTC. Translating it yields CASSSPRTSGTNEQFF. The whole variable domain, remainder taken from reference TRBV28 and TRBJ2-1, is DVKVTQSSRYLVKRTGEKVFLECVQDMDHENMFWYRQDPGLGLRLIYFSYDVKMKEKGDIPEGYSVSREKKERFSLILESASTNQTSMYLCASSSPRTSGTNEQFFGPGTRLTVL.

The chain employs TRBV5-1 and TRBJ2-3; 7 bases line up with TRBD1. The V gene's germline CDR1 is SGHRS and CDR2 YFSETQ. The CDR3 is 15 amino acids. The trim removed 4 bases at V and 2 bases at J, leaving 7 bases unmatched. In nucleotides, the CDR3 is TGCGCCAGCAGCCTAAGGGGACAGCCCACAGATACGCAGTATTTT. Protein sequence: CASSLRGQPTDTQYF.

The chain recombines TRBV5-1 with TRBJ1-1; D gene ambiguous. The CDR3 covers 13 residues. Trimming removed 3 bases from V and 6 bases from J, with 12 bases in between. Germline loops: CDR1 SGHRS, CDR2 YFSETQ. The DNA for the CDR3 is TGCGCCAGCAGCTCTCCTGGTGTCCCTGAAGCTTTCTTT. This sequence encodes CASSSPGVPEAFF.

The chain links TRBV21-1 to TRBJ1-1; TRBD1, as called in the table, went unchecked against the DNA. TRBV21-1 constitutes a pseudogene. The CDR3 is 20 amino acids. CDR3 region: CASSKKKGVGMTGMNTEAFF. Here the CDR3 DNA reads TGTGCCAGCAGCAAAAAAAAGGGGGTGGGGATGACAGGGATGAACACTGAAGCTTTCTTT.

V is TRBV7-2 and J is TRBJ2-5; 10 bases align to TRBD2. The CDR3 contains 17 residues. Germline CDR1 SGHTA, CDR2 FQGNSA. J gave up 4 bases and V 0 bases, and 8 bases lay outside the gene matches. The chain's CDR3 is CASSLARTSGGGETQYF. CDR3 coding DNA: TGTGCCAGCAGCTTAGCCCGGACTAGCGGAGGCGGAGAGACCCAGTACTTC.

This chain joins TRBV28 and TRBJ2-5; D is undetermined. In germline, CDR1 is MDHEN, CDR2 SYDVKM. V lost 4 bases and J lost 4, with 16 bases in between. CDR3 length: 15 residues. The CDR3 reads CASSSADVGSETQYF. In DNA form, the CDR3 reads TGTGCCAGCAGTTCGGCGGACGTGGGATCAGAGACCCAGTACTTC.

This clone appeared a single time. This rearrangement joins TRBV5-1 to TRBJ1-1; 7 bases are a match to TRBD1. Losses at the gene ends were 4 bases for V and 1 base for J; bases not matched to a gene: 13. The CDR3 runs to 17 residues. Germline V gene data show CDR1 as SGHRS and CDR2 as YFSETQ. In DNA, the CDR3 is TGCGCCAGCAGCCCGTACCGGGACAGACTACAGAACACTGAAGCTTTCTTT. It yields the protein CASSPYRDRLQNTEAFF.

The V gene is TRBV28, the J gene TRBJ1-1; 7 nucleotides align to TRBD1. The CDR3 is 16 residues long. CDR1 MDHEN and CDR2 SYDVKM come from the germline V gene. With 6 bases clipped from V and 5 bases from J, the junction kept 15 bases outside the gene matches. The CDR3 nucleotides are TGTGCCAGCAGAAACGGGGACAGCCGACGGCGGACTGAAGCTTTCTTT. Amino acids: CASRNGDSRRRTEAFF.

The chain is built from TRBV6-6 and TRBJ2-1, with TRBD2 matching over 9 bases. V lost 8 bases, J lost 6 bases, and 5 bases stayed unmatched. This CDR3 has 13 amino acids. Germline CDR1 and CDR2: MNHNY and SVGAGI (reference sequence). CDR3 loop: CASGGGGFNEQFF. DNA of the CDR3: TGTGCCAGCGGCGGGGGGGGCTTCAATGAGCAGTTCTTC.

This clone has just one count. The rearrangement uses TRBV28 and TRBJ1-5; D call uncertain. With 3 bases removed from V and 0 bases from J, the gap between germline ends came to 18 bases. Germline V gene data show CDR1 as MDHEN and CDR2 as SYDVKM. This CDR3 is 18 amino acids long. The CDR3 DNA is TGTGCCAGCAGTTTGAGGGTTGCGTCAGCTTATAGCAATCAGCCCCAGCATTTT. This gives the protein CASSLRVASAYSNQPQHF.

With respect to this clone: In the same sample, other DNA sequences code for this CDR3. The chain uses TRBV28 and TRBJ1-1; no firm D call. V was cut by 5 bases and J by 4 bases, with 11 bases left in between. Germline values: CDR1 MDHEN, CDR2 SYDVKM. This CDR3 has 13 amino acids. The CDR3 reads CASSLRRGTEAFF. The CDR3 bases are TGTGCCAGCAGTCTCAGACGCGGCACTGAAGCTTTCTTT.